Sequencing of this T cell receptor beta chain was carried out in a study of OX40 agonist ivuxolimab in advanced cancers. V shed 3 bases and J shed 5 bases, with 10 bases lying between them. The CDR3 spans 14 residues. The germline gives CDR1 MNHEY, CDR2 SMNVEV (reference sequence). Libraries were prepared by immunoSEQ multiplex PCR; TCRdb keeps only in-frame clonotypes and omits some of them. The sample has some 44,000 clones; around 84% are singletons. The rearrangement uses TRBV27 and TRBJ2-2; tentatively, D is TRBD1 (5 bases). Here the sequenced sample was CD4+ or CD8+ T cells sorted from blood, taken in a trial of the OX40 agonist ivuxolimab. This TCR was sampled from an adult with an advanced solid tumor such as melanoma, head and neck, liver or kidney cancer. The DNA for the CDR3 is TGTGCCAGCAGTTTTGGGGCCGCGACCGGGGAGCTGTTTTTT. Translation: CASSFGAATGELFF.